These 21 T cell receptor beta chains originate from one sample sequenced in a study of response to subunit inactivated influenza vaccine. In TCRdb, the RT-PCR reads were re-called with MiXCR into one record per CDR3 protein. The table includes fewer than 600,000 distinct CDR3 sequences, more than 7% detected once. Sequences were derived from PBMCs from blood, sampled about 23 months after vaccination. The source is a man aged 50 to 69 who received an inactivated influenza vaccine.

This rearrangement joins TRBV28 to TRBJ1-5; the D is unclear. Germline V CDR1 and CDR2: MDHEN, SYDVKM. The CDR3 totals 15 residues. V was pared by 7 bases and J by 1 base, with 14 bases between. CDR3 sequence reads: CASNYLTGSNQPQHF. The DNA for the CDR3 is TGTGCCAGCAACTACCTCACGGGAAGCAATCAGCCCCAGCATTTT.

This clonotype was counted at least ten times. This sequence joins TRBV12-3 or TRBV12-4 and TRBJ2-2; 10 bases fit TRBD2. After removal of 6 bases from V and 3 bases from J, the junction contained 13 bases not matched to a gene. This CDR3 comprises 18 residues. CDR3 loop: CASRGSLAGVRDTGELFF. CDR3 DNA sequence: TGTGCCAGCAGGGGGAGTCTAGCGGGAGTGCGAGACACCGGGGAGCTGTTTTTT.

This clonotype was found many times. CDR3 sequence reads: CASSQQTAQETQYF. The CDR3 DNA reads as TGTGCCAGCAGCCAGCAGACAGCCCAAGAGACCCAGTACTTC. The chain combines TRBV6-1 with TRBJ2-5; D is perhaps TRBD1 (5 bases). The V end was cut by 6 bases, the J end by 1 base, with 12 bases between. CDR1 and CDR2 from the germline V gene are MNHNS and SASEGT. The CDR3 length is 14 residues.

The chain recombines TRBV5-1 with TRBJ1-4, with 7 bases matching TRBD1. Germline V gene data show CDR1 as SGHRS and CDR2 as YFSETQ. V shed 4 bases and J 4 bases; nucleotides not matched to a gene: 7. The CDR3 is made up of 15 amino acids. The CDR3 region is CASSGGDSRNEKLFF. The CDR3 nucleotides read TGCGCCAGCAGCGGGGGGGACAGCCGTAATGAAAAACTGTTTTTT.

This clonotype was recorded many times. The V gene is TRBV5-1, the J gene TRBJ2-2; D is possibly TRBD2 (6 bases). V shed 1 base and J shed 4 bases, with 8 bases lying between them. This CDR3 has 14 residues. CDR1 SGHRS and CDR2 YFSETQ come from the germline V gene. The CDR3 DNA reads TGCGCCAGCAGCTTGCCCGGGAGCACCGGGGAGCTGTTTTTT. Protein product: CASSLPGSTGELFF.

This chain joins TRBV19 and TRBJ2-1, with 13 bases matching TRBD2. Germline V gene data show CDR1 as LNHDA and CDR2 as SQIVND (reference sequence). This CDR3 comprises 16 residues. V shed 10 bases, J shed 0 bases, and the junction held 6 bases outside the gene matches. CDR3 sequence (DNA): TGTGCCACCTTGGGACTAGCGGGGAGCTCCTACAATGAGCAGTTCTTC. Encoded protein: CATLGLAGSSYNEQFF.

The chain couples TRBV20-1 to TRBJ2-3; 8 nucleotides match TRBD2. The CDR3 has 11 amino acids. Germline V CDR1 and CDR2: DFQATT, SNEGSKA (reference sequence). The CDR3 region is CRVAGPDTQYF. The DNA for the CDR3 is TGCAGGGTAGCGGGACCAGATACGCAGTATTTT.

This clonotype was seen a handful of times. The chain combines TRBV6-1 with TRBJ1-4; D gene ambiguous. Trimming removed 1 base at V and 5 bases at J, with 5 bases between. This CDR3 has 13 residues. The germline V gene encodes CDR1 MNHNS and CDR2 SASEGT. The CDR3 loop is CASSEVFNEKLFF. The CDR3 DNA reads TGTGCCAGCAGTGAAGTCTTCAATGAAAAACTGTTTTTT.

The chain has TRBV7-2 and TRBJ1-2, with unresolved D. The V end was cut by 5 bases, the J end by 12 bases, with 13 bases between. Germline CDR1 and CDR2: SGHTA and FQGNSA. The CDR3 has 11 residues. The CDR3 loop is CASSPLGEHTF. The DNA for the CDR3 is TGTGCCAGCAGCCCCCTTGGTGAACACACCTTC.

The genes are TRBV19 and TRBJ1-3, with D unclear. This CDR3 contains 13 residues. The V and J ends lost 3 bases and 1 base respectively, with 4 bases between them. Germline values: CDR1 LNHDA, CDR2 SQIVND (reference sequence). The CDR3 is CASSIRSGNTIYF. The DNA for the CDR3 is TGTGCCAGTAGTATTCGGTCTGGAAACACCATATATTTT.

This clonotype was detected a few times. CDR3 sequence (DNA): TGTGCCACCAGCAGAGCCAGGACATACAATCAGCCCCAGCATTTT. Protein product: CATSRARTYNQPQHF. V is TRBV15 and J is TRBJ1-5; TRBD1 might be the D (5 bases). The CDR3 sequence is 15 residues long. V shed 1 base and J shed 3 bases, with 10 bases lying between them. Germline V gives CDR1 LNHNV, CDR2 YYDKDF (reference sequence).

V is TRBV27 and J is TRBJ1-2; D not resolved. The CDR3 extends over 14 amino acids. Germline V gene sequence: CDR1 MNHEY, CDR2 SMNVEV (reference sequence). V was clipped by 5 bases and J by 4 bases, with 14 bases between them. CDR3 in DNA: TGTGCCAGCAGTCCCTTGAATTGGGCCTATGGCTACACCTTC. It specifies CASSPLNWAYGYTF.

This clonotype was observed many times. CDR3 bases: TGTGCCAGCAGCTTGGTCGAAAAACTGTTTTTT. Translating it yields CASSLVEKLFF. This chain joins TRBV5-5 and TRBJ1-4; D ambiguous. With 0 bases removed from V and 8 bases from J, the gap between germline ends came to 2 bases. Germline CDR1 SGHKS, CDR2 YYEKEE (reference sequence). This CDR3 contains 11 residues.

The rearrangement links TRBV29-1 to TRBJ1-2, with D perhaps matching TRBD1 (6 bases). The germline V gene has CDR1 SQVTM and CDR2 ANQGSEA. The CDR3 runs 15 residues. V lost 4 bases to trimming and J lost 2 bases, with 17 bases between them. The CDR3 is CSVASSYGTNYGYTF. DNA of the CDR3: TGCAGCGTTGCCTCCTCGTACGGGACAAACTATGGCTACACCTTC.

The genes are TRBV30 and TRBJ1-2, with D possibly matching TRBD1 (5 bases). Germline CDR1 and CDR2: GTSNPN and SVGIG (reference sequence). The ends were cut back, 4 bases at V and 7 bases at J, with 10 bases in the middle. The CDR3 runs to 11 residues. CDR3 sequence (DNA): TGTGCCTGGACGGGACTGCGTGGCTACACCTTC. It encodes CAWTGLRGYTF.

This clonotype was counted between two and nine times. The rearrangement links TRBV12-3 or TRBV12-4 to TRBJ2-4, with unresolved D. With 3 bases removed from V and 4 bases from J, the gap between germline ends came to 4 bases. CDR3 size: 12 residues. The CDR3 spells CASSFRKNIQYF. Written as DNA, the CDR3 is TGTGCCAGCAGTTTTAGGAAAAACATTCAGTACTTC.

The CDR3 here is CATPGQGAYGYTF. The CDR3, as DNA: TGCGCCACTCCGGGACAGGGGGCCTATGGCTACACCTTC. The chain carries TRBV5-1 and TRBJ1-2, with TRBD1 identical over 12 bases. The V segment lost 9 bases and the J segment 4 bases; nucleotides outside the gene matches: 4. Germline lookup yields CDR1 SGHRS and CDR2 YFSETQ. The CDR3 consists of 13 residues.

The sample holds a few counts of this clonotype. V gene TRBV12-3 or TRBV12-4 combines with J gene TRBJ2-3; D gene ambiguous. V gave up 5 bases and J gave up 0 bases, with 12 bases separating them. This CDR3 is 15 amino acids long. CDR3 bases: TGTGCCAGCAGTCCAGGACCACCAAGCACAGATACGCAGTATTTT. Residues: CASSPGPPSTDTQYF.

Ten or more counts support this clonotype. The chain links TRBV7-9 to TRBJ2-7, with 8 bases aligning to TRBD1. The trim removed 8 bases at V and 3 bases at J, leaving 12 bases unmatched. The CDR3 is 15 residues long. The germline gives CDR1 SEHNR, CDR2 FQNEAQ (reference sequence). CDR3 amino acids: CASAQFRDRSYEQYF. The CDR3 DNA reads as TGTGCCAGCGCACAATTCCGGGACAGGAGCTACGAGCAGTACTTC.

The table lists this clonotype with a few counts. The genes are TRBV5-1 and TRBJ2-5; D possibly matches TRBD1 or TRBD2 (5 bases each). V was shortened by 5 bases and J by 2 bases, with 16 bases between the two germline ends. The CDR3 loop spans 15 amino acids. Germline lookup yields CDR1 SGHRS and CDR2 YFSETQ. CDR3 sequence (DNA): TGCGCCAGCAGGTTTACGGGGCAGTTTCAAGAGACCCAGTACTTC. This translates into CASRFTGQFQETQYF.

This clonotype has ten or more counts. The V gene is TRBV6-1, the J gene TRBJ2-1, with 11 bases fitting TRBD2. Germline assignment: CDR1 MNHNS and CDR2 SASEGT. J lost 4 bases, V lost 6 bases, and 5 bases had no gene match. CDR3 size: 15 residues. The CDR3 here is CASRISGGGYNEQFF. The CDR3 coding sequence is TGTGCCAGCAGGATTAGCGGGGGGGGTTACAATGAGCAGTTCTTC.